Below are 32 T cell receptor beta chains sequenced from a single sample in a study of blood T cell repertoires in COVID-19. Method: immunoSEQ multiplex PCR; TCRdb's copy keeps in-frame clones and lacks some. The sample contains some 220,000 clones, over 60% of which appear only once. Sequencing was done on a sample of peripheral blood. The source of these receptors is a woman between 70 and 85 years old with acute or convalescent COVID-19.

The chain joins TRBV7-9 to TRBJ2-1; 7 nucleotides line up with TRBD2. J gave up 6 bases and V 4 bases, and 6 bases lay outside the gene matches. Germline loops: CDR1 SEHNR, CDR2 FQNEAQ (reference sequence). CDR3 length equals 14 residues. CDR3 nucleotides: TGTGCCAGCAGCTCTGAACTAGCGACCAATGAGCAGTTCTTC. As protein: CASSSELATNEQFF.

This chain uses TRBV9 with TRBJ2-2; 7 nucleotides line up with TRBD1. This CDR3 spans 13 amino acids. Germline-derived CDR1 and CDR2 are SGDLS and YYNGEE. Trimming took 4 bases from V and 7 from J; bases not matched to a gene: 4. The CDR3 DNA reads TGTGCCAGCAGCTCACAGGGGCGCGGGGAGCTGTTTTTT. Protein: CASSSQGRGELFF.

V is TRBV28 and J is TRBJ1-5; TRBD1 is a possible D gene (5 bases). The CDR3 loop spans 13 amino acids. Germline V CDR1 and CDR2: MDHEN, SYDVKM. The V gene lost 8 bases and the J gene lost 2 bases, with 10 bases spanning the gap. The DNA of the CDR3 is TGTGCCAGCGGGACGGGGGGCAATCAGCCCCAGCATTTT. Protein sequence: CASGTGGNQPQHF.

The chain is built from TRBV9 and TRBJ1-5, with D maybe TRBD1 (5 bases). The CDR3 spans 13 residues. V dropped 3 bases and J dropped 4 bases, with 8 bases sitting between them. From germline, CDR1 is SGDLS and CDR2 YYNGEE. The CDR3 bases are TGTGCCAGCAGCGCACAGGAGAATCAGCCCCAGCATTTT. Its protein is CASSAQENQPQHF.

This clone was seen a few times. V gene TRBV18 combines with J gene TRBJ2-1, with TRBD2 identical over 8 bases. Germline CDR1 and CDR2: KGHSH and LQKENI. CDR3 size: 15 residues. V lost 5 bases, J lost 1 base, and 4 bases stayed unmatched. Written as DNA, the CDR3 is TGTGCCAGCTCAACCAGCGGGGGTTCCTACAATGAGCAGTTCTTC. Translated, it gives CASSTSGGSYNEQFF.

V and J are TRBV3-1 (or the pseudogene TRBV3-2) and TRBJ2-1, with TRBD2 as a possible D gene (6 bases). The germline V gene has CDR1 LGHDT and CDR2 YNNKEL (reference sequence). The CDR3 extends over 14 amino acids. The V gene lost 1 base and the J gene lost 7 bases, with 11 bases spanning the gap. CDR3 amino acids: CASSQVGGSNEQFF. The CDR3 coding sequence is TGTGCCAGCAGCCAAGTGGGGGGTTCGAATGAGCAGTTCTTC.

The CDR3 loop is CATSRDVGTGGETQYF. The DNA for the CDR3 is TGTGCCACCAGCAGAGATGTCGGGACAGGTGGCGAGACCCAGTACTTC. The chain carries TRBV15 and TRBJ2-5; 8 bases are shared with TRBD1. The CDR3 is 16 residues long. With V trimmed by 0 bases and J by 5 bases, 8 bases remained unmatched. CDR1 and CDR2 from the germline V gene are LNHNV and YYDKDF (reference sequence).

The chain links TRBV30 to TRBJ2-3; 13 nucleotides agree with TRBD2. CDR1 and CDR2 from the germline V gene are GTSNPN and SVGIG (reference sequence). Trimming removed 3 bases from V and 4 bases from J; junction bases left unmatched: 4. This CDR3 has 15 amino acids. CDR3 amino acids: CAWRLAGGAPDTQYF. The CDR3 DNA follows: TGTGCCTGGAGACTAGCGGGGGGGGCGCCAGATACGCAGTATTTT.

J is TRBJ1-5 and V is TRBV30, with 10 bases lining up with TRBD1. Germline trimming cut 2 bases from V and 2 bases from J; bases unmatched to any gene: 9. In germline, CDR1 is GTSNPN, CDR2 SVGIG (reference sequence). The CDR3 covers 17 residues. In DNA, the CDR3 is TGTGCCTGGAGTCCACCGGGACAGGGGATGGGCAATCAGCCCCAGCATTTT. Translating it yields CAWSPPGQGMGNQPQHF.

The chain couples TRBV5-1 to TRBJ2-7; a possible D gene is TRBD1 (6 bases). Deletions cut 1 base from V and 4 bases from J, with 15 bases between. The CDR3 has 15 residues. In germline, CDR1 is SGHRS, CDR2 YFSETQ. The CDR3 DNA follows: TGCGCCAGCAGCTTGTCGCCGGGACAACAGTACGAGCAGTACTTC. It translates to CASSLSPGQQYEQYF.

The chain uses TRBV19 and TRBJ2-2; 9 bases are a match to TRBD1. Germline assignment: CDR1 LNHDA and CDR2 SQIVND (reference sequence). J lost 5 bases, V lost 5 bases, and 6 bases had no gene match. The CDR3 is 15 residues long. Here the CDR3 DNA reads TGTGCCAGTAGTTCACAGGGGGCGGGGACCGGGGAGCTGTTTTTT. The encoded protein is CASSSQGAGTGELFF.

The chain recombines TRBV5-1 with TRBJ1-4; TRBD1 matches 9 bases. The J segment lost 3 bases and the V segment lost 2 bases, leaving 2 bases of the junction unmatched. Germline lookup yields CDR1 SGHRS and CDR2 YFSETQ. The CDR3 extends over 15 amino acids. This CDR3 is CASSLQGAANEKLFF. The CDR3 DNA is TGCGCCAGCAGCTTACAGGGGGCGGCTAATGAAAAACTGTTTTTT.

The genes are TRBV9 and TRBJ1-1; weak D call: TRBD1 (5 bases). Germline V gives CDR1 SGDLS, CDR2 YYNGEE. The CDR3 has 15 amino acids. Trimming left V 3 bases short and J 7 bases short, with 19 bases between. The CDR3 DNA follows: TGTGCCAGCAGCGACTTTGGGGCAGGGTCGGGTGAAGCTTTCTTT. This encodes CASSDFGAGSGEAFF.

This chain links TRBV3-1 (or the pseudogene TRBV3-2) with TRBJ2-1; 10 bases fit TRBD2. Germline lookup yields CDR1 LGHDT and CDR2 YNNKEL (reference sequence). V shed 5 bases and J 4 bases; nucleotides not matched to a gene: 5. The CDR3 consists of 15 residues. The CDR3 DNA follows: TGTGCCAGCAGCAGAAATAGCGGGGGGTACAATGAGCAGTTCTTC. Residues: CASSRNSGGYNEQFF.

This chain connects TRBV19 to TRBJ1-1; possibly TRBD1 for D (6 bases). The germline V gene encodes CDR1 LNHDA and CDR2 SQIVND (reference sequence). The CDR3 runs 13 residues. Trimming took 5 bases from V and 5 from J, leaving 12 bases between them. As DNA, the CDR3 is TGTGCCAGTAGTGTTTCAGGGGAAACTGAAGCTTTCTTT. This encodes CASSVSGETEAFF.

The chain carries TRBV5-1 and TRBJ2-1, with 10 bases that match TRBD2. J lost 6 bases, V lost 6 bases, and 6 bases had no gene match. The CDR3 has 14 residues. Germline values: CDR1 SGHRS, CDR2 YFSETQ. The CDR3 DNA reads as TGCGCCAGCACCCAAGCGGGGGGGCCCAATGAGCAGTTCTTC. It translates to CASTQAGGPNEQFF.

This clone was detected a few times. The chain couples TRBV21-1 to TRBJ2-7; the tabulated D call, TRBD1, remains unverified against the DNA. TRBV21-1 is listed as a pseudogene. There are 15 residues in the CDR3. DNA for the CDR3: TGTGCCAGCAGCAAGGACAGGATTTGCCCCTACGAGCAGTACGTC. Translated, it gives CASSKDRICPYEQYV.

The chain has TRBV24-1 and TRBJ2-7; D might be TRBD1 (5 bases). Per the germline V gene, CDR1 is KGHDR and CDR2 is SFDVKD. Between the trimmed V and J ends, which lost 4 bases and 2 bases, there was a span of 14 bases. This CDR3 spans 15 amino acids. The CDR3 DNA sequence: TGTGCCACCAGTGACCCCCAGACAGACCCCTACGAGCAGTACTTC. Amino acid sequence: CATSDPQTDPYEQYF.

This rearrangement joins TRBV18 to TRBJ1-2; tentative D call: TRBD1 (6 bases). Trimming took 2 bases from V and 6 from J, leaving 13 bases between them. The CDR3 sequence is 14 residues long. The germline gives CDR1 KGHSH, CDR2 LQKENI. CDR3 sequence reads: CASSPNRVGDGYTF. For the CDR3, the DNA is TGTGCCAGCTCACCAAACAGGGTCGGAGATGGCTACACCTTC.

The chain employs TRBV5-5 and TRBJ2-1; D remains ambiguous. The CDR3 sequence is 15 residues long. Trimming left V 0 bases short and J 6 bases short, with 13 bases between. Germline CDR1 SGHKS, CDR2 YYEKEE (reference sequence). The CDR3 here is CASSLVAGSSNEQFF. The CDR3 coding sequence is TGTGCCAGCAGCTTGGTGGCAGGAAGTAGCAATGAGCAGTTCTTC.

The J gene is TRBJ2-2, the V gene TRBV19; 7 nucleotides line up with TRBD1. J lost 4 bases, V lost 2 bases, and 1 base had no gene match. This CDR3 is 14 amino acids long. Germline lookup yields CDR1 LNHDA and CDR2 SQIVND (reference sequence). For the CDR3, the DNA is TGTGCCAGTAGTATAACAGGGGCCACCGGGGAGCTGTTTTTT. It translates to CASSITGATGELFF.

The CDR3 DNA follows: TGTGCCAGCAGAAAAGAGGCTTATAGCAATCAGCCCCAGCATTTT. This gives the protein CASRKEAYSNQPQHF. This chain links TRBV28 with TRBJ1-5; D gene unclear. V was cut by 6 bases and J by 0 bases, with 12 bases left in between. This CDR3 spans 15 amino acids. Germline CDR1 is MDHEN and CDR2 is SYDVKM. Combining the CDR3 with reference TRBV28 and TRBJ1-5 gives the whole variable domain DVKVTQSSRYLVKRTGEKVFLECVQDMDHENMFWYRQDPGLGLRLIYFSYDVKMKEKGDIPEGYSVSREKKERFSLILESASTNQTSMYLCASRKEAYSNQPQHFGDGTRLSIL.

The chain recombines TRBV15 with TRBJ1-4; TRBD1 aligns across 8 bases. CDR3 length equals 14 residues. V shed 4 bases and J 7 bases; nucleotides not matched to a gene: 5. Germline V gene lookup returns CDR1 LNHNV and CDR2 YYDKDF (reference sequence). The CDR3 DNA reads TGTGCCACCAGCAAGTCCGGGACAGGTGAAAAACTGTTTTTT. This sequence encodes CATSKSGTGEKLFF.

The table lists this clone with a few counts. This chain uses TRBV13 with TRBJ2-2; 7 nucleotides align to TRBD1. Germline V gives CDR1 PRHDT, CDR2 FYEKMQ (reference sequence). This CDR3 has 14 residues. With V trimmed by 2 bases and J by 6 bases, 3 bases remained unmatched. CDR3 nucleotides: TGTGCCAGCAGCTTACGGGACAGTGCCGGGGAGCTGTTTTTT. Its protein is CASSLRDSAGELFF.

The chain employs TRBV24-1 and TRBJ2-1, with D possibly matching TRBD2 (6 bases). V lost 4 bases to trimming and J lost 10 bases, with 31 bases between them. Per germline, CDR1 KGHDR and CDR2 SFDVKD. This CDR3 contains 19 residues. CDR3 region: CATSDPGTAGTEGSREQFF. The DNA for the CDR3 is TGTGCCACCAGTGACCCTGGGACGGCCGGGACGGAGGGATCTCGGGAGCAGTTCTTC.

The J gene is TRBJ2-7, the V gene TRBV6-2 or TRBV6-3; D possibly corresponds to TRBD1 (6 bases). V lost 6 bases and J 4 bases, leaving 19 bases between the germline ends. Germline CDR1 reads MNHEY; CDR2 reads SVGEGT. The CDR3 has 15 residues. The CDR3 DNA reads TGTGCCAGCAGCCCTTTTGGACAGTCCGGTTACGAGCAGTACTTC. This translates into CASSPFGQSGYEQYF.

The chain employs TRBV19 and TRBJ1-5; 8 bases map to TRBD1. The V gene's germline CDR1 is LNHDA and CDR2 SQIVND (reference sequence). The length of the CDR3 is 16 residues. Trimming removed 5 bases from V and 1 base from J; junction bases left unmatched: 7. The CDR3 bases are TGTGCCAGTAGTGCCAACAGGGGGGACAGCAATCAGCCCCAGCATTTT. Amino acids: CASSANRGDSNQPQHF.

The chain combines TRBV6-4 with TRBJ2-1; no firm D call. V lost 4 bases and J 8 bases, leaving 15 bases between the germline ends. Germline values: CDR1 MRHNA, CDR2 SNTAGT. CDR3 length: 14 residues. The CDR3 reads CASSVDGSDHEQFF. DNA for the CDR3: TGTGCCAGCAGTGTCGACGGGTCCGACCATGAGCAGTTCTTC.

This clone was recorded only once. This sequence joins TRBV10-3 and TRBJ2-3; 15 bases agree with TRBD2. J gave up 0 bases and V 9 bases, and 4 bases lay outside the gene matches. This CDR3 is 16 amino acids long. Looked up from germline, CDR1 is ENHRY and CDR2 is SYGVKD. In DNA, the CDR3 is TGTGCCATTCGGACTAGCGGGGGGGAAAGCACAGATACGCAGTATTTT. Translating it yields CAIRTSGGESTDTQYF.

This clone was detected only once. This chain joins TRBV6-4 and TRBJ2-2, with D maybe TRBD2 (6 bases). This CDR3 is built from 14 residues. The germline gives CDR1 MRHNA, CDR2 SNTAGT. V was shortened by 7 bases and J by 0 bases, with 9 bases between the two germline ends. The CDR3 loop reads CASIWGANTGELFF. CDR3 sequence (DNA): TGTGCCAGCATATGGGGGGCGAACACCGGGGAGCTGTTTTTT.

This rearrangement joins TRBV9 to TRBJ2-3; D might be TRBD1 (6 bases). The CDR3 contains 14 residues. Trimming took off 1 base at V and 3 bases at J, with 9 bases between the two ends. The V gene's germline CDR1 is SGDLS and CDR2 YYNGEE. This CDR3 is CASSVQGTTDTQYF. DNA for the CDR3: TGTGCCAGCAGCGTACAGGGGACGACAGATACGCAGTATTTT.

The chain uses TRBV11-3 and TRBJ2-2; D is unresolved. Germline assignment: CDR1 SGHNT and CDR2 YENEEA. Trimming shortened V by 0 bases and J by 5 bases, and 7 bases separated the two germline ends. The CDR3 spans 14 residues. CDR3 protein: CASSLESRTGELFF. The CDR3 DNA is TGTGCCAGCAGCTTAGAATCGAGGACCGGGGAGCTGTTTTTT.